The clone carrying this TCR beta chain has at least ten counts. The CDR3 has 15 residues. The germline V and J ends were trimmed by 5 bases and 6 bases, with 19 bases remaining between them. Germline V lookup: CDR1 SGHVS, CDR2 FQNEAQ. This record comes from a study of T cell repertoires in cytomegalovirus infection. TCRdb re-called the reads through MiXCR, storing one row per CDR3 protein. The sample includes 270,000 or so distinct CDR3 sequences, about a sixth seen only once; the top ten take about half. This clonotype was sampled from a human donor in good health (CMV status not recorded). Some clones in this sample may be carry-over from other donors' samples. This chain links TRBV7-8 with TRBJ1-1; possible D gene TRBD1, 6 bases. The source material was CD8+ T cells from PBMCs. The CDR3 coding sequence is TGTGCCAGCAGCCCTCGAACAGGGATTTGGCCTGAAGCTTTCTTT. Protein: CASSPRTGIWPEAFF.